This T cell receptor beta chain derives from a study of T cell responses to AZD1222 COVID-19 vaccine. Whole-study results and caveats: Vaccine-associated CD4 TCRs spanned spike, dominant at 160-218 and 743-854. Increases in Spike-specific TCR breadth and depth were seen after two AZD1222 doses.

Second-dose timings of about 4 or about 12 weeks were pooled. As concerns this clone: What it binds is unknown.

TCRdb keeps only in-frame clones here, not all; method: immunoSEQ multiplex PCR. The sample contains approximately 130,000 clones, nearly 90% of which appear only once. The CDR3 has 13 amino acids. Trimming shortened V by 6 bases and J by 6 bases, and 11 bases separated the two germline ends. The germline gives CDR1 WSHSY, CDR2 SAAADI. V usage is TRBV10-2 and J usage is TRBJ2-2; D ambiguous. The source was peripheral blood, collected 28 days after the second AZD1222 dose. This clonotype originated in an adult who received the AZD1222 COVID-19 vaccine. CDR3 amino acids: CASRQVEAGELFF. The CDR3 DNA reads as TGCGCCAGCAGGCAGGTAGAGGCCGGGGAGCTGTTTTTT.